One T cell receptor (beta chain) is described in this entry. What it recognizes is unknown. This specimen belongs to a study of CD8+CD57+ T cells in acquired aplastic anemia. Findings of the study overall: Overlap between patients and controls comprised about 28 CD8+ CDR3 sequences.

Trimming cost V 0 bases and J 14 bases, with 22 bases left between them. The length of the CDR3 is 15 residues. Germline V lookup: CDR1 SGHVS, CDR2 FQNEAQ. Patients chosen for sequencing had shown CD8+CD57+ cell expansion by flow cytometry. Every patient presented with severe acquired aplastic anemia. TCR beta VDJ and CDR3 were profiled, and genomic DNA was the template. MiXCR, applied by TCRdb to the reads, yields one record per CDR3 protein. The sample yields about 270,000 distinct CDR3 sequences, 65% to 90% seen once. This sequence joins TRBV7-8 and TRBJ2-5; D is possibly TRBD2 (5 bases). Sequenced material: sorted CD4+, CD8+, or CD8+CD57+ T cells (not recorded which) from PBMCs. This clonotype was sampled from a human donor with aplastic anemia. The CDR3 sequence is CASSLAGSPDTQYYF. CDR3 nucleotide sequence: TGTGCCAGCAGCTTAGCGGGGAGTCCCGATACGCAGTATTACTTC.